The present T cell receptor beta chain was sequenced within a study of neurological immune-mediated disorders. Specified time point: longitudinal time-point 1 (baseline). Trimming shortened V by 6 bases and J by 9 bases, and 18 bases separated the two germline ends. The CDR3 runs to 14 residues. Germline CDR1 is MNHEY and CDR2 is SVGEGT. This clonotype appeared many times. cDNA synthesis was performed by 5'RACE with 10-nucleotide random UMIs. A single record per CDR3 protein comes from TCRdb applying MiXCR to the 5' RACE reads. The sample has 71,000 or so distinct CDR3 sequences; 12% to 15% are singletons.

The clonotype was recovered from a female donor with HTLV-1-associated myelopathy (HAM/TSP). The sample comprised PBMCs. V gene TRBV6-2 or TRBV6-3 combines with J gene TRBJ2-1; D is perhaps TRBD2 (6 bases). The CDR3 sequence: CASRPRLVLPEQFF. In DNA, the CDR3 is TGTGCCAGCAGACCACGACTAGTCCTCCCTGAGCAGTTCTTC.